This paragraph reports one T cell receptor (beta chain). These data come from a study of blood T cell repertoires in COVID-19. CDR3 length equals 14 residues. V gave up 4 bases and J gave up 1 base, with 11 bases separating them. Germline V gives CDR1 SGHNT, CDR2 YYREEE (reference sequence). Libraries were prepared by immunoSEQ multiplex PCR; TCRdb keeps only in-frame clonotypes and omits some of them. The sample lists about 60,000 clones; just over 85% were seen once. The source is a human donor in a cohort sampled during active COVID-19. The chain combines TRBV5-4 with TRBJ1-1, with D tentatively TRBD1 (6 bases). The sample was peripheral blood. This chain's CDR3 is CASSPTGTNTEAFF. The CDR3 DNA is TGTGCCAGCAGCCCCACAGGGACGAACACTGAAGCTTTCTTT.